The source of this T cell receptor beta chain is a study of T cell responses to AZD1222 COVID-19 vaccine. Deletions cut 1 base from V and 6 bases from J, with 16 bases between. Germline CDR1 LGHNA, CDR2 YSLEER. The CDR3 runs to 15 residues. Sequencing used immunoSEQ multiplex PCR; TCRdb keeps in-frame clones, though not all of them. The top ten clones hold about 1.3% of a sample with 75,000 to 80,000 clones, about nine tenths of them seen once. The chain carries TRBV4-3 and TRBJ2-7, with unresolved D. Sequencing used peripheral blood, obtained 28 days after the second AZD1222 dose. The source of this sequence is an adult who received the AZD1222 COVID-19 vaccine. CDR3 in DNA: TGCGCCAGCAGCCAAGGAGTAGGTCTCATGCCCGAGCAGTACTTC. Its protein product is CASSQGVGLMPEQYF.